The table lists the clone carrying this TCR beta chain with many counts. Antigen unknown. Construction of TCR beta libraries relied on iRepertoire HTBI primers and on Arm-PCR targeting CDR3 regions. TCRdb reprocessed the multiplex PCR reads with MiXCR, giving one entry per CDR3 protein. The sample shows about 340,000 distinct CDR3 sequences, 15% to 20% of them seen only once. V dropped 10 bases and J dropped 6 bases, with 15 bases sitting between them. CDR3 size: 13 residues. This record comes from a study of regulatory T cells in long-lasting Graves disease. Study as a whole: The criterion for persistent Graves' disease was over 5 years of antithyroid drugs with positive TSH receptor antibodies.

Time point described: persistent/refractory GD, antithyroid drugs over 5 years with positive TRAb. After RNA was extracted from PBMCs, the TCR library was made from it. Study conclusions and caveats: Reduced TCR diversity was observed in persistent Graves' patients versus newly diagnosed patients.

This clonotype was sampled from a female donor with Graves disease. The rearrangement links TRBV12-3 or TRBV12-4 to TRBJ1-4, with D possibly matching TRBD1 (5 bases). The sequencing here drew on peripheral blood mononuclear cells (PBMCs), taken when the disease was refractory, from a patient treated with antithyroid drugs. For the CDR3, the DNA is TGTGCCACCCGGGGGGGTTTTGATGAAAAACTGTTTTTT. The encoded protein is CATRGGFDEKLFF.